The rows below give T cell receptor beta chains drawn from one sample of a study of cytomegalovirus exposure and HLA in healthy donors. The method was immunoSEQ multiplex PCR; TCRdb's version includes in-frame clones alone and lacks a portion of them. The repertoire holds more than 200,000 clones, approximately 83% seen once, with just over 1.4% in the top ten. What was sequenced was PBMCs. These receptor sequences come from a girl aged 10-17 years in good health and CMV-seronegative. Each CDR3 is given with its conserved first and last residue. The D gene is left open where the match is weak. The listing skips clone size in some rows; elsewhere it reads once, few, many or a size class.

v_call	d_call	j_call	clone_size	cdr3_nt	cdr3_aa
TRBV5-5	NA	TRBJ2-7	NA	TGTGCCAGCAGCTTGGGAGGGGGTGGGTACGAGCAGTACTTC	CASSLGGGGYEQYF
TRBV7-8	NA	TRBJ1-5	NA	TGTGCCAGCAGCCCCGGGGAACCCCGACAATGGAGCAATCAGCCCCAGCATTTT	CASSPGEPRQWSNQPQHF
TRBV2	NA	TRBJ2-1	NA	TGTGCCAGCAGTGGCCAGCTAGCTGGCAGAAATGAGCAGTTCTTC	CASSGQLAGRNEQFF
TRBV18	TRBD1	TRBJ1-1	once	TGTGCCAGCTCGGGGACAGGGTTAGCAAAGAACACTGAAGCTTTCTTT	CASSGTGLAKNTEAFF
TRBV28	NA	TRBJ2-7	NA	TGTGCCAGCAGTCCCCCGTATAGCGGACCATCCTACGAGCAGTACTTC	CASSPPYSGPSYEQYF
TRBV9	NA	TRBJ2-7	NA	TGTGCCAGCAGCGTCAGGGGCGACTACGAGCAGTACTTC	CASSVRGDYEQYF
TRBV27	TRBD1	TRBJ1-5	once	TGTGCCAGCAGTGGTCCCGGGACAGAGAACGATAGCAATCAGCCCCAGCATTTT	CASSGPGTENDSNQPQHF
TRBV27	NA	TRBJ2-3	NA	TGTGCCAGCAGGTACAGACTAAGAGATACGCAGTATTTT	CASRYRLRDTQYF
TRBV27	TRBD2	TRBJ2-7	NA	TGTGCCAGCAGTCTAGGCCAACTTCGTCCGAAAGGACTAGCGGGAGACTACGAGCAGTACTTC	CASSLGQLRPKGLAGDYEQYF
TRBV25-1	NA	TRBJ1-2	NA	TGTGCCAGCAGGGGGGGGGTGGACTATGGCTACACCTTC	CASRGGVDYGYTF
TRBV7-9	NA	TRBJ1-2	NA	TGTGCCAGCAGCTTAGGGGGGGTCAGGACTGGCTACACCTTC	CASSLGGVRTGYTF
TRBV11-3	NA	TRBJ2-5	NA	TGTGCCAGCAGCTTAGGACTAGAGGAGACCCAGTACTTC	CASSLGLEETQYF
TRBV18	NA	TRBJ2-1	NA	TGTGCCAGCTCTTCAGGGGCCGTCTACAATGAGCAGTTCTTC	CASSSGAVYNEQFF
TRBV7-2	TRBD2	TRBJ2-2	once	TGTGCCAGCAGCCGTCGTAGCGGGGGGGGGCCTGGGGAGCTGTTTTTT	CASSRRSGGGPGELFF
TRBV6-5	TRBD1	TRBJ1-1	NA	TGTGCCAGTCGGAGGGGGCAAAACTTGAACACTGAAGCTTTCTTT	CASRRGQNLNTEAFF
TRBV19	TRBD2	TRBJ2-7	NA	TGTGCCAGTAGTATCTATTCTAGCGGGGGCTCCTACGAGCAGTACTTC	CASSIYSSGGSYEQYF
TRBV6-6	NA	TRBJ2-7	NA	TGTGCCAGCAGTTACCCTACCTTCCAACACGAGCAGTACTTC	CASSYPTFQHEQYF
TRBV28	TRBD2	TRBJ2-1	NA	TGTGCCAGCAGACGAGGGGGGCCTGGGGCTAGCGGGAGGTATGAGCAGTTCTTC	CASRRGGPGASGRYEQFF
TRBV27	NA	TRBJ1-1	once	TGTGCCAGCAAGTCACAGGGAGTTCGGGGCACTGAAGCTTTCTTT	CASKSQGVRGTEAFF
TRBV25-1	TRBD1	TRBJ2-2	few	TGTGCCAGCAGTGAACGGACAGGGGGCGCAAGCGGGGAGCTGTTTTTT	CASSERTGGASGELFF
TRBV10-1	TRBD2	TRBJ2-7	few	TGCGCCAGCAGTGCAGCCCCAGGACTAGCGGGACGGTACGAGCAGTACTTC	CASSAAPGLAGRYEQYF
TRBV9	TRBD1	TRBJ1-3	NA	TGTGCCAGCAGCGAACCGGGACAGAACTCTGGAAACACCATATATTTT	CASSEPGQNSGNTIYF
TRBV7-9	TRBD2	TRBJ2-7	NA	TGTGCCAGCAGCCCCCCTAGCGGGACTTTCTCCTACGAGCAGTACTTC	CASSPPSGTFSYEQYF
TRBV19	TRBD2	TRBJ2-2	NA	TGTGCCAGTAGTAGGGGGACTAGCGGCACCGGGGAGCTGTTTTTT	CASSRGTSGTGELFF
TRBV27	NA	TRBJ1-2	NA	TGTGCCAGCAGTTTGGGTTCCAGGGATGAGTACACCTTC	CASSLGSRDEYTF
TRBV19	TRBD2	TRBJ2-2	NA	TGTGCCAGTAGTACCGGACTAGCGGGAGCCACCGGGGAGCTGTTTTTT	CASSTGLAGATGELFF
TRBV6-5	TRBD2	TRBJ2-7	NA	TGTGCCAGCAGTTACTCGCAAGCGGGGGGGCCGTACGAGCAGTACTTC	CASSYSQAGGPYEQYF
TRBV4-1	NA	TRBJ2-7	NA	TGCGCCAGCAGCCAAGATGAACAGGTGGGCTACGAGCAGTACTTC	CASSQDEQVGYEQYF
TRBV7-2	TRBD1	TRBJ1-1	NA	TGTGCCAGCAGCCTGGGACAGCTTAACACTGAAGCTTTCTTT	CASSLGQLNTEAFF
TRBV28	NA	TRBJ2-5	NA	TGTGCCAGCGGGCGAGGAGGGCCGGTAGAGACCCAGTACTTC	CASGRGGPVETQYF
TRBV21-1	NA	TRBJ2-7	NA	TGTGCCAGCAGCAAAGAGGACAGAATGGAGCAGTACTTC	CASSKEDRMEQYF
TRBV6-5	NA	TRBJ1-6	NA	TGTGCCAGCAGTTCCGCGGACAATTTCTTGTCACCCCTCCACTTT	CASSSADNFLSPLHF
TRBV28	TRBD1	TRBJ2-7	NA	TGTGCCAGCAGTGTAGACAGGGGCTACGAGCAGTACTTC	CASSVDRGYEQYF
TRBV9	TRBD2	TRBJ2-3	few	TGTGCCAGCAGTATCGGACTAGCTGAAAGCACAGATACGCAGTATTTT	CASSIGLAESTDTQYF
TRBV6-5	TRBD1	TRBJ1-1	NA	TGTGCCAGCCGGACAGGGCCTCTTGAGGCTTTCTTT	CASRTGPLEAFF
TRBV4-1	TRBD2	TRBJ2-2	NA	TGCGCCAGCAGCCAAGATGATCTTGGGCTAGCGGCGAACACCGGGGAGCTGTTTTTT	CASSQDDLGLAANTGELFF